Given below is one T cell receptor beta chain in context. The V end lost 2 bases, the J end lost 0 bases, and 5 bases lay between the germline ends. The CDR3 has 15 residues. CDR1 is LNHDA and CDR2 is SQIVND in the germline V gene (reference sequence). The data stem from a study of cytomegalovirus exposure and HLA in healthy donors. Primers: 60 Vbeta forward and 13 Jbeta reverse. Sequencing used immunoSEQ multiplex PCR; TCRdb keeps in-frame clones, though not all of them. Among around 110,000 clones listed, over 70% were seen once. This TCR derives from a woman aged 18-30 years in good health and CMV-seronegative. The chain joins TRBV19 to TRBJ2-6; D is unclear. Sequences were obtained from PBMCs. CDR3 protein: CASSIFSSGANVLTF. The CDR3 DNA sequence: TGTGCCAGTAGTATATTTAGCTCTGGGGCCAACGTCCTGACTTTC.